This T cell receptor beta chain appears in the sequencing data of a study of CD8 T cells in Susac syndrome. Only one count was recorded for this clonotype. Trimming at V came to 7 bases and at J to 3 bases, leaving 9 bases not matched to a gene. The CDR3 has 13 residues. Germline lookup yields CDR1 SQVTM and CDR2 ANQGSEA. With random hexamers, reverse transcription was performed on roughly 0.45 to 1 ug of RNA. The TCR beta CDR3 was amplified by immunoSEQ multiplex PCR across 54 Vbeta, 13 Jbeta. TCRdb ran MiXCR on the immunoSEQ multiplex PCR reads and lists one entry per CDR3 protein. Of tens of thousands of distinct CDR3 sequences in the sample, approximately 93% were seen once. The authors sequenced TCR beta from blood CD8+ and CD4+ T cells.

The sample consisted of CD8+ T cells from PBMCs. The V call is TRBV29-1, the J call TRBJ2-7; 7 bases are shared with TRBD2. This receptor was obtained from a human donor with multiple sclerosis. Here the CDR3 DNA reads TGCAGCGCCAATGGGGGGGATGGCTACGAGCAGTACTTC. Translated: CSANGGDGYEQYF.